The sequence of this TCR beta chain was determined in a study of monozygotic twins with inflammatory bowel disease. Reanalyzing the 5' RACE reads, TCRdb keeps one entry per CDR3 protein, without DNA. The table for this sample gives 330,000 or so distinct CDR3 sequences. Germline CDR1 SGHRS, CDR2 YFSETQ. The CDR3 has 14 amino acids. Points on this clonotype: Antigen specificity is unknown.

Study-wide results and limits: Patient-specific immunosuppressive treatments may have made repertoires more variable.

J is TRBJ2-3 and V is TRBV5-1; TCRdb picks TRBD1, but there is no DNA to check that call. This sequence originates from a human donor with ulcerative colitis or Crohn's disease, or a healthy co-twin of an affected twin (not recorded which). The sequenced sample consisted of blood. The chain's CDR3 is CASSLWGKTDTQYF.